A single sample gave rise to the 27 T cell receptor beta chains below, sequenced in a study of CD8 T cells in ankylosing spondylitis. TCRdb used MiXCR to reprocess the 5' RACE reads, holding one entry per CDR3 protein. The sample includes 150,000 to 200,000 distinct CDR3 sequences, 10% to 15% seen only once; the top ten take approximately 9.9%. Specimen: blood, either unsorted or a sorted T cell fraction (not recorded which). All receptors derive from a female donor with ankylosing spondylitis or in good health (not recorded which).

In regard to this clonotype: This may stem from a read error, because a much larger clone lies one nucleotide away. This rearrangement joins TRBV29-1 to TRBJ2-7; 12 bases fit TRBD2. Trimming removed 5 bases from V and 3 bases from J; junction bases left unmatched: 2. Germline V CDR1 and CDR2: SQVTM, ANQGSEA. The CDR3 is 13 amino acids. The CDR3 nucleotides read TGCAGCGTTTTGACTAGCGGGAGCTACGAGCAGTACTTC. As protein: CSVLTSGSYEQYF.

This clonotype was seen more than once but under ten times. The chain has TRBV12-3 or TRBV12-4 and TRBJ2-7; possibly TRBD1 for D (6 bases). Trimming took 6 bases from V and 4 from J, leaving 13 bases between them. This CDR3 region has 13 residues. This CDR3 reads CASSIRGRYEQYF. In DNA form, the CDR3 reads TGTGCCAGCAGCATCAGGGGAAGGTACGAGCAGTACTTC.

This clonotype was seen only a few times. This chain joins TRBV30 and TRBJ2-3; D is possibly TRBD1 (5 bases). Germline CDR1 GTSNPN, CDR2 SVGIG (reference sequence). The V end was cut by 5 bases, the J end by 3 bases, with 12 bases between. The CDR3 has 13 amino acids. The CDR3 bases are TGTGCCTGGGCCATGCGACAGACAGATACGCAGTATTTT. Translation: CAWAMRQTDTQYF.

There are many counts of this clonotype. The genes are TRBV12-3 or TRBV12-4 and TRBJ2-7; D unclear. This CDR3 comprises 15 residues. V was pared by 3 bases and J by 0 bases, with 12 bases between. CDR3 in amino acids: CASSLRRPPSYEQYF. For the CDR3, the DNA is TGTGCCAGCAGTTTGAGGCGGCCGCCCTCCTACGAGCAGTACTTC.

This clonotype was counted ten times or more. V is TRBV12-3 or TRBV12-4 and J is TRBJ2-7; no firm D call. The CDR3 length is 12 residues. V lost 6 bases to trimming and J lost 6 bases, with 12 bases between them. CDR3 DNA: TGTGCCAGCAGCTACCCCCTGGGCGAGCAGTACTTC. The encoded protein is CASSYPLGEQYF.

The rearrangement uses TRBV7-2 and TRBJ2-5; unclear D gene. The germline V and J ends were trimmed by 5 bases and 1 base, with 11 bases remaining between them. Germline values: CDR1 SGHTA, CDR2 FQGNSA. The CDR3 is 14 amino acids. The CDR3 here is CASSQFQAQETQYF. The CDR3 region has the DNA TGTGCCAGCAGCCAATTTCAAGCCCAAGAGACCCAGTACTTC.

This clonotype was seen at least ten times. The J gene is TRBJ1-5, the V gene TRBV12-3 or TRBV12-4; tentative D call: TRBD1 (5 bases). The V end was cut by 3 bases, the J end by 7 bases, with 16 bases between. There are 15 residues in the CDR3. In DNA form, the CDR3 reads TGTGCCAGCAGTTTGACATCAGGGTTTAACCAGCCCCAGCATTTT. Translating it yields CASSLTSGFNQPQHF.

The rearrangement joins TRBV7-2 to TRBJ1-5; 11 bases map to TRBD1. This CDR3 region has 16 residues. CDR1 is SGHTA and CDR2 is FQGNSA in the germline V gene. V trimming: 2 bases; J trimming: 7 bases; junction bases outside the gene matches: 7. CDR3 DNA: TGTGCCAGCAGCTTATGGTCAGGGACAGGGGGACAGCCCCAGCATTTT. Its translation is CASSLWSGTGGQPQHF.

This clonotype showed up just a few times. The V gene is TRBV7-9, the J gene TRBJ2-7; D may be TRBD1 (6 bases). Germline V gene lookup returns CDR1 SEHNR and CDR2 FQNEAQ (reference sequence). This CDR3 spans 14 amino acids. V shed 3 bases and J shed 6 bases, with 15 bases lying between them. The CDR3 DNA sequence: TGTGCCAGCAGCTTGAGGGGGAAAGGATTCGAGCAGTACTTC. Translating it yields CASSLRGKGFEQYF.

This clonotype was detected many times. V usage is TRBV27 and J usage is TRBJ1-5; D gene uncertain. Germline V CDR1 and CDR2: MNHEY, SMNVEV (reference sequence). V gave up 7 bases and J gave up 2 bases, with 21 bases separating them. The CDR3 covers 17 residues. CDR3 DNA sequence: TGTGCCAGCACCCGATCCCCGCCCGACGGTCGCAATCAGCCCCAGCATTTT. Translation gives CASTRSPPDGRNQPQHF.

This clonotype was detected ten times or more. The gene calls are TRBV11-2 and TRBJ1-1; the D gene is possibly TRBD1 (5 bases). The CDR3 consists of 14 residues. Trimming stripped 5 bases from V and 3 bases from J, with 13 bases between. Germline CDR1 and CDR2: SGHAT and FQNNGV. Here the CDR3 reads CASSGGGIDTEAFF. The CDR3 DNA follows: TGTGCCAGCAGCGGCGGGGGGATAGACACTGAAGCTTTCTTT.

This clonotype was seen at least ten times. The chain combines TRBV28 with TRBJ2-7; 7 bases agree with TRBD2. The CDR3 totals 15 residues. Germline values: CDR1 MDHEN, CDR2 SYDVKM. After removal of 4 bases from V and 4 bases from J, the junction contained 10 bases not matched to a gene. The CDR3 bases are TGTGCCAGCAGTTCACTGGGACTATCCGTTTACGAGCAGTACTTC. This encodes CASSSLGLSVYEQYF.

In its sample, this clonotype was seen many times. V and J are TRBV3-1 and TRBJ2-1; 8 bases line up with TRBD2. The germline gives CDR1 LGHDT, CDR2 YNNKEL (reference sequence). The CDR3 is 16 amino acids. With 5 bases clipped from V and 2 bases from J, the junction kept 8 bases outside the gene matches. The CDR3 protein is CASSTMALAAYNEQFF. The CDR3 DNA is TGTGCCAGCAGCACCATGGCACTAGCGGCCTACAATGAGCAGTTCTTC.

J is TRBJ2-1 and V is TRBV28, with 8 nucleotides matching TRBD2. CDR1 is MDHEN and CDR2 is SYDVKM in the germline V gene. Trimming took 3 bases from V and 7 from J; bases not matched to a gene: 11. This CDR3 contains 16 residues. The CDR3 protein is CASSLDPAGGSNEQFF. CDR3 coding DNA: TGTGCCAGCAGTTTGGATCCCGCGGGAGGTTCGAATGAGCAGTTCTTC.

Ten or more counts support this clonotype. V is TRBV20-1 and J is TRBJ2-2, with 7 positions matching TRBD1. There are 12 residues in the CDR3. The V and J ends lost 5 bases and 6 bases, in that order; junction bases with no gene match: 3. Germline V gene lookup returns CDR1 DFQATT and CDR2 SNEGSKA (reference sequence). CDR3 residues: CSAVQGAGELFF. As DNA, the CDR3 is TGCAGTGCTGTTCAGGGGGCCGGGGAGCTGTTTTTT.

The table lists this clonotype with many counts. The chain employs TRBV28 and TRBJ2-3; TRBD1 matches at 7 bases. The CDR3 sequence is 15 residues long. The junction had 14 bases not matched to a gene; V was cut back by 5 bases and J by 9 bases. CDR1 MDHEN and CDR2 SYDVKM come from the germline V gene. The CDR3, as DNA: TGTGCCAGCAGTCCCAACAGGGGTAGCCGGTTCACGCAGTATTTT. Translating gives CASSPNRGSRFTQYF. The complete variable domain, with remaining parts taken from reference TRBV28 and TRBJ2-3, reads DVKVTQSSRYLVKRTGEKVFLECVQDMDHENMFWYRQDPGLGLRLIYFSYDVKMKEKGDIPEGYSVSREKKERFSLILESASTNQTSMYLCASSPNRGSRFTQYFGPGTRLTVL.

This clonotype was observed a handful of times. The chain couples TRBV15 to TRBJ2-1; no clear D. The CDR3 has 18 residues. V was shortened by 2 bases and J by 4 bases, with 21 bases between the two germline ends. Germline V gene sequence: CDR1 LNHNV, CDR2 YYDKDF (reference sequence). CDR3 amino acids: CATSRPRHQRGQYNEQFF. For the CDR3, the DNA is TGTGCCACCAGCAGACCACGTCATCAGCGCGGTCAATACAATGAGCAGTTCTTC.

This clonotype was seen repeatedly, ten times or more. CDR3 sequence (DNA): TGTGCCAGCAGTGAAGTAAGGGAAAGGGCAGGGGGCTTCCACGAGCAGTACTTC. Protein: CASSEVRERAGGFHEQYF. The chain combines TRBV2 with TRBJ2-7; 8 positions match TRBD1. The CDR3 sequence is 18 residues long. Germline V gene sequence: CDR1 SNHLY, CDR2 FYNNEI. Germline trimming cut 1 base from V and 5 bases from J; bases unmatched to any gene: 16. Full variable domain (missing parts from reference TRBV2 and TRBJ2-7): EPEVTQTPSHQVTQMGQEVILRCVPISNHLYFYWYRQILGQKVEFLVSFYNNEISEKSEIFDDQFSVERPDGSNFTLKIRSTKLEDSAMYFCASSEVRERAGGFHEQYFGPGTRLTVT.

The chain is built from TRBV5-6 and TRBJ2-1; D remains unclear. V shed 7 bases and J shed 3 bases, with 11 bases lying between them. Per germline, CDR1 SGHDT and CDR2 YYEEEE. The CDR3 is 13 amino acids. In DNA form, the CDR3 reads TGTGCCAGCGCGTTCGAGGTCTACAATGAGCAGTTCTTC. Translated: CASAFEVYNEQFF.

This clonotype has ten or more counts. V usage is TRBV20-1 and J usage is TRBJ1-1, with 9 nucleotides matching TRBD1. V shed 3 bases, J shed 11 bases, and the junction held 10 bases outside the gene matches. Germline CDR1 DFQATT, CDR2 SNEGSKA (reference sequence). The CDR3 has 13 residues. The CDR3 is CSASPGTGLEAFF. The CDR3 coding sequence is TGCAGTGCTAGTCCCGGGACAGGGCTCGAGGCTTTCTTT.

This clonotype was observed at least ten times. One end of the junction fails to match germline, which may point to a read error. The chain uses TRBV7-2 and TRBJ2-3; D is uncertain. The CDR3 is 13 residues long. Germline values: CDR1 SGHTA, CDR2 FQGNSA. The chain's CDR3 is CASSLVSTDTQYF. In DNA, the CDR3 is TGTGCCAGCAGTTTAGTTTCCACAGATACGCAGTATTTT. Using reference TRBV7-2 and TRBJ2-3 for the parts outside the CDR3, the full variable domain is GAGVSQSPSNKVTEKGKDVELRCDPISGHTALYWYRQSLGQGLEFLIYFQGNSAPDKSGLPSDRFSAERTGGSVSTLTIQRTQQEDSAVYLCASSLVSTDTQYFGPGTRLTVL.

J is TRBJ2-7 and V is TRBV5-5; a weak D match, TRBD1 (5 bases). The germline V gene has CDR1 SGHKS and CDR2 YYEKEE (reference sequence). This CDR3 contains 17 residues. The ends were cut back, 0 bases at V and 0 bases at J, with 16 bases in the middle. The CDR3 DNA reads TGTGCCAGCAGCTTGGTGACAGCGAGTTCGGGCTCCTACGAGCAGTACTTC. It encodes CASSLVTASSGSYEQYF.

The rearrangement uses TRBV4-2 and TRBJ1-2, with no clear D. Germline CDR1 is LGHNA and CDR2 is YNFKEQ. The CDR3 has 16 residues. The V gene lost 1 base and the J gene lost 4 bases, with 16 bases spanning the gap. The CDR3 DNA sequence: TGTGCCAGCAGCCAAGCGGGCATTTCTCCCTTCTATGGCTACACCTTC. Its translation: CASSQAGISPFYGYTF.

A word on this clonotype: This may be a read error: a much more frequent sequence differs by one nucleotide. J is TRBJ2-1 and V is TRBV20-1, with TRBD2 identical over 9 bases. V dropped 3 bases and J dropped 5; count of bases not matched to a gene: 5. This CDR3 is built from 14 residues. Germline V lookup: CDR1 DFQATT, CDR2 SNEGSKA (reference sequence). Here the CDR3 reads CSASRGRGNNEQFF. CDR3 DNA: TGCAGTGCTAGTCGCGGGAGGGGGAACAATGAGCAGTTCTTC.

V is TRBV7-2 and J is TRBJ2-5; a weak D match, TRBD1 (5 bases). The CDR3 has 14 amino acids. V gave up 3 bases and J gave up 9 bases, with 17 bases separating them. CDR1 is SGHTA, CDR2 FQGNSA, per germline. The CDR3 region has the DNA TGTGCCAGCAGCTTGGAAGCAGGGCAAAGGCCCCAGTACTTC. Translation: CASSLEAGQRPQYF.

At least ten counts were recorded for this clonotype. The chain couples TRBV29-1 to TRBJ1-1; D is unresolved. CDR1 SQVTM and CDR2 ANQGSEA come from the germline V gene. Trimming took 7 bases from V and 5 from J, leaving 11 bases between them. The CDR3 totals 11 residues. CDR3 coding DNA: TGCAGCGCCCTTTATGGTACTGAAGCTTTCTTT. Its protein is CSALYGTEAFF.

This clonotype was seen ten or more times. This chain connects TRBV7-8 to TRBJ2-7, with 10 positions matching TRBD1. J was trimmed by 6 bases and V by 1 base; bases with no gene match: 9. The CDR3 covers 16 residues. Germline loops: CDR1 SGHVS, CDR2 FQNEAQ. The CDR3 bases are TGTGCCAGCAGCTTAGTAGCCGGGACAGGGGTTTCCGAGCAGTACTTC. Its translation is CASSLVAGTGVSEQYF.